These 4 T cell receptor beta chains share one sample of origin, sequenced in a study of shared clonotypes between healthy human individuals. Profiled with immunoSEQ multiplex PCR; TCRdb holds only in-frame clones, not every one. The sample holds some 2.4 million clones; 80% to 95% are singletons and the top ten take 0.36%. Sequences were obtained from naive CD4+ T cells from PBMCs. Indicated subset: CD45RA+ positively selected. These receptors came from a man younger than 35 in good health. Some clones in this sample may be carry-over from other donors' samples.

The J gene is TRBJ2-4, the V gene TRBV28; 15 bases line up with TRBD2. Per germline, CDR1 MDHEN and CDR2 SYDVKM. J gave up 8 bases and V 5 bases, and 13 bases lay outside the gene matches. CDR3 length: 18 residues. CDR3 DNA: TGTGCCAGCAGTATCCCCCGGGGACTAGCGGGAGGTTTGGACATTCAGTACTTC. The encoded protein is CASSIPRGLAGGLDIQYF.

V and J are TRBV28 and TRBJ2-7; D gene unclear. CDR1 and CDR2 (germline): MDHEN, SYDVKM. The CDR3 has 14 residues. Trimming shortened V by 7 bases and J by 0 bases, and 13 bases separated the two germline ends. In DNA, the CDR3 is TGTGCCAGCAATGTTCCCTCAGGCTCCTACGAGCAGTACTTC. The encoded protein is CASNVPSGSYEQYF.

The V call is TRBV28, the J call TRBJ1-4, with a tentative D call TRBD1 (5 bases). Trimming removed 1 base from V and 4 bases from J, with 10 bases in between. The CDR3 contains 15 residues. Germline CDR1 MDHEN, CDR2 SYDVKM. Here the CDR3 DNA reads TGTGCCAGCAGTTTATTTGTCAGGGATAATGAAAAACTGTTTTTT. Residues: CASSLFVRDNEKLFF.

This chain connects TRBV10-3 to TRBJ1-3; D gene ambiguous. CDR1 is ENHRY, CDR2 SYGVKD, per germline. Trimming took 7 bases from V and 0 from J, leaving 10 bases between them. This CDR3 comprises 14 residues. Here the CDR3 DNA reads TGTGCCATCAAACCCTGGAGCTCTGGAAACACCATATATTTT. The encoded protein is CAIKPWSSGNTIYF.